Below are 5 T cell receptor beta chains sequenced from a single sample in a study. Cells sorted as Tregs were CD4+, CD25+ and CD127-/low. TCRdb analysed the 5' RACE reads with MiXCR anew, one entry per CDR3 protein. The sample records 30,000 or so distinct CDR3 sequences, 25% to 30% being singletons. Sequencing used tumor-infiltrating Tregs sorted from the breast tumor. The receptors here all came from a female donor with breast cancer.

On this clonotype: A much larger clone sits a single nucleotide away, making a read error possible. The chain is built from TRBV11-2 and TRBJ2-7; maybe TRBD1 (5 bases). CDR1 is SGHAT and CDR2 is FQNNGV in the germline V gene. The CDR3 spans 14 residues. The CDR3 protein is CASSLPQAPYEQHF. The CDR3 nucleotides read TGTGCCAGCAGCCTTCCACAGGCCCCCTACGAGCAGCACTTC.

This clonotype was counted only a few times. CDR3 nucleotide sequence: TGCGCCAGCAGGCCGGGGCCCGGAAGGGATAAGAACACTGAAGCTTTCTTT. Amino acids: CASRPGPGRDKNTEAFF. The chain uses TRBV10-2 and TRBJ1-1, with D maybe TRBD1 (5 bases). This CDR3 is 17 amino acids long. V lost 6 bases, J lost 1 base, and 21 bases lay in between. Germline lookup yields CDR1 WSHSY and CDR2 SAAADI.

Comment on this clonotype: With a much larger clone just one base away, this may be a read error. The chain uses TRBV20-1 and TRBJ2-1; tentative D call: TRBD1 (6 bases). The V end lost 5 bases, the J end lost 7 bases, and 9 bases lay between the germline ends. The CDR3 totals 11 residues. Germline CDR1 reads DFQATT; CDR2 reads SNEGSKA (reference sequence). As DNA, the CDR3 is TGCAGTGCTGGGGGCTGGAATGAGCAGTTCTTC. Translation gives CSAGGWNEQFF.

Of note for this clonotype: A read error may be the cause here, since a much bigger clone is one base away. The chain employs TRBV15 and TRBJ1-4, with 7 bases that match TRBD1. The CDR3 runs to 15 residues. Germline CDR1 LNHNV, CDR2 YYDKDF (reference sequence). DNA for the CDR3: TGTGCCACCAGCAGAGGACAGGGCCAGAGTGAAAGACTGTTTTTT. Its protein is CATSRGQGQSERLFF.

The chain combines TRBV19 with TRBJ1-5; unclear D gene. There are 15 residues in the CDR3. Trimming left V 3 bases short and J 2 bases short, with 11 bases between. The germline CDR1 and CDR2 sequences are LNHDA and SQIVND (reference sequence). CDR3 DNA sequence: TGTGCCAGTAGTATGTACAGTGGGGGCAATCAGCCCCAGCATTTT. This encodes CASSMYSGGNQPQHF.